The 27 T cell receptor beta chains in this list originate from one sample, sequenced in a study of T cell clonality in common variable immunodeficiency. Study-wide points: In common variable immunodeficiency, TCR beta chains reportedly carried fewer deletions and N-nucleotide insertions.

These receptors have no known antigen. Method: immunoSEQ multiplex PCR; TCRdb's copy keeps in-frame clones and lacks some. This repertoire holds about 33,000 clones, and none appear only once. The source material was peripheral blood mononuclear cells. The receptors were sampled from a human donor with common variable immunodeficiency.

This clone was seen many times. The read is 3 residues too short to cover the CDR3 end, so that end is filled in from the germline J gene. The gene calls are TRBV2 and TRBJ1-6, with a possible D match to TRBD1 (6 bases). Trimming left V 6 bases short and J 9 bases short, with 21 bases between. This CDR3 comprises 16 residues. Germline V gene data show CDR1 as SNHLY and CDR2 as FYNNEI. The covered CDR3 bases are TGTGCCAGCAGGATCCTCTCACAGGGCGGGGGTTCACCC. This codes for CASRILSQGGGSP. The whole CDR3 sequence is CASRILSQGGGSPLHF.

This clone showed up many times. Read data end 3 residues before the CDR3 end; the end is taken from the germline J gene. V gene TRBV12-3 or TRBV12-4 combines with J gene TRBJ2-7, with 8 nucleotides matching TRBD1. The CDR3 spans 14 residues. Losses at the gene ends were 4 bases for V and 5 bases for J; bases not matched to a gene: 7. Partial CDR3 DNA: TGTGCCAGCAGTTCCGGGACAGGACGCCACGAG. Its protein is CASSSGTGRHE. The full CDR3 protein reads CASSSGTGRHEQYF.

In this sample, this clone turned up a few times. The missing CDR3 end, 3 residues past where the read stops, is filled in from the germline J gene. The chain is built from TRBV7-3 and TRBJ1-4, with TRBD1 as a possible D gene (5 bases). V lost 5 bases and J lost 3, with 13 bases in between. CDR3 size: 15 residues. Germline CDR1 is SGHTA and CDR2 is FQGTGA. Partial CDR3 DNA: TGTGCCAGCAGCCCCACAGGCCCCCCTAATGAAAAA. As protein: CASSPTGPPNEK. The whole CDR3 protein reads CASSPTGPPNEKLFF.

As concerns this clone: Sequencing ends 3 residues short of the CDR3 end; the germline J gene provides the rest. The V gene is TRBV18, the J gene TRBJ2-7; a possible D gene is TRBD1 (6 bases). The germline V gene has CDR1 KGHSH and CDR2 LQKENI. This CDR3 region has 13 residues. Trimming took off 4 bases at V and 6 bases at J, with 13 bases between the two ends. Partial CDR3 DNA: TGTGCCAGCTCACAGGGGGAAGCCGGCGAG. This gives the protein CASSQGEAGE. The whole CDR3 sequence is CASSQGEAGEQYF.

As for this clone: The read ends 3 residues before the CDR3 terminus; that terminus is restored from the germline J gene. The chain joins TRBV19 to TRBJ2-3; D might be TRBD2 (7 bases). This CDR3 is built from 13 residues. CDR1 and CDR2 from the germline V gene are LNHDA and SQIVND (reference sequence). The CDR3 DNA, read in part, is TGTGCCAGTAGCCCCGGGGGGCCGAGGCCG. Its protein product is CASSPGGPRP. The CDR3, in full, reads CASSPGGPRPQYF. The complete variable domain, with remaining parts taken from reference TRBV19 and TRBJ2-3, reads DGGITQSPKYLFRKEGQNVTLSCEQNLNHDAMYWYRQDPGQGLRLIYYSQIVNDFQKGDIAEGYSVSREKKESFPLTVTSAQKNPTAFYLCASSPGGPRPQYFGPGTRLTVL.

This clone was counted ten times or more. The CDR3 end lies 3 residues beyond the end of the read and is filled in from the germline J gene. The V and J genes are TRBV7-4 and TRBJ2-3, with TRBD2 matching 13 bases. The CDR3 contains 15 residues. J was trimmed by 3 bases and V by 4 bases; bases with no gene match: 1. Germline lookup yields CDR1 SGHVT and CDR2 SQSDAQ. CDR3 residues: CASSSGLAGTDTQYF. CDR3 DNA (partial): TGTGCCAGCAGCTCGGGACTAGCGGGGACAGATACG.

The sample holds many counts of this clone. The read falls 3 residues short of the CDR3 end, and the missing part is taken from the germline J gene. The J gene is TRBJ2-5, the V gene TRBV2; 7 bases line up with TRBD2. CDR3 length: 12 residues. Germline V lookup: CDR1 SNHLY, CDR2 FYNNEI. V lost 11 bases to trimming and J lost 5 bases; unmatched junction nucleotides: 8. The covered CDR3 bases are TGTGCCGGCGGGAGTAGACGGGAGACC. Its protein product is CAGGSRRET. The full CDR3 sequence reads CAGGSRRETQYF.

This clone has at least ten counts. The read terminates 3 residues before the CDR3 end, so the remaining end is supplied by the germline J gene. The chain has TRBV7-2 and TRBJ2-5; TRBD2 aligns across 10 bases. Germline CDR1 SGHTA, CDR2 FQGNSA. V was clipped by 3 bases and J by 3 bases; unmatched bases: 4. CDR3 length equals 15 residues. The CDR3 DNA, read in part, is TGTGCCAGCAGCTTGATTAGCGGGGGGAAAGAGACC. Translation gives CASSLISGGKET. The complete CDR3 protein is CASSLISGGKETQYF.

Only a few counts were recorded for this clone. Read data end 3 residues before the CDR3 end; the end is taken from the germline J gene. The V call is TRBV2, the J call TRBJ2-5; the match to TRBD2 covers 10 bases. The germline CDR1 and CDR2 sequences are SNHLY and FYNNEI. V lost 3 bases and J lost 5; bases outside the gene matches: 12. This CDR3 has 17 residues. The CDR3 DNA, read in part, is TGTGCCAGCAGTGATCCCCTCCGAGCGGGGGGGCGGGAGACC. Translation gives CASSDPLRAGGRET. The complete CDR3 protein is CASSDPLRAGGRETQYF.

This clone has at least ten counts. The sequence runs out 3 residues before the end of the CDR3; the remainder is reconstructed from the germline J gene. The J gene is TRBJ1-6, the V gene TRBV2; D perhaps matches TRBD1 (5 bases). This CDR3 contains 18 residues. Trimming shortened V by 0 bases and J by 0 bases, and 12 bases separated the two germline ends. The germline V gene has CDR1 SNHLY and CDR2 FYNNEI. The CDR3 reads CASSEAPPGSSYNSPLHF. The DNA read from the CDR3 is TGTGCCAGCAGTGAAGCCCCCCCAGGGAGCTCCTATAATTCACCC.

Note on this clone: The read gets to within 3 residues of the CDR3 end, and the germline J gene fills in the rest. This chain connects TRBV7-2 to TRBJ2-1; D remains ambiguous. CDR1 SGHTA and CDR2 FQGNSA come from the germline V gene. V was pared by 6 bases and J by 9 bases, with 15 bases between. The CDR3 has 13 amino acids. The CDR3 DNA, read in part, is TGTGCCAGCAGACTCCCCAGCGAGGCTGAG. Protein: CASRLPSEAE. The CDR3 reads in full as CASRLPSEAEQFF.

Only a few counts were recorded for this clone. The read finishes 3 residues shy of the CDR3 end, and the germline J gene is used to complete it. The V and J genes are TRBV5-5 and TRBJ1-1; a possible D gene is TRBD1 (5 bases). The CDR3 runs to 13 residues. The germline gives CDR1 SGHKS, CDR2 YYEKEE (reference sequence). Here the CDR3 reads CASSQTTSGGAFF. The sequenced CDR3 bases are TGTGCCAGCAGTCAAACCACATCGGGGGGA.

The part of the CDR3 DNA that was read is TGTGCCAGCAGCTTAGCCAATACG. Translated: CASSLANT. The entire CDR3 is CASSLANTQYF. The chain joins TRBV7-2 to TRBJ2-3, with no clear D. The read finishes 3 residues shy of the CDR3 end, and the germline J gene is used to complete it. CDR1 and CDR2 (germline): SGHTA, FQGNSA. The CDR3 extends over 11 amino acids. Between the trimmed V and J ends, which lost 0 bases and 7 bases, there was a span of 2 bases.

This clone was counted at least ten times. The sequenced CDR3 bases are TGCGCCAGCAGGGGGTCGGGGAGGAGTGATGAAAAA. Its protein is CASRGSGRSDEK. The whole CDR3 sequence reads CASRGSGRSDEKLFF. The chain joins TRBV5-1 to TRBJ1-4; D call uncertain. The DNA ends 3 residues before the CDR3 does, and the rest of the CDR3 is filled in from the germline J gene. The CDR3 length is 15 residues. The V gene lost 5 bases and the J gene lost 6 bases, with 17 bases spanning the gap. CDR1 and CDR2 from the germline V gene are SGHRS and YFSETQ.

This clone showed up just a few times. From the germline J gene comes the end of the CDR3, since the read stops 3 residues before it. This chain connects TRBV30 to TRBJ1-1; D not resolved. Trimming shortened V by 0 bases and J by 1 base, and 6 bases separated the two germline ends. The CDR3 contains 13 residues. Germline V CDR1 and CDR2: GTSNPN, SVGIG (reference sequence). CDR3 in amino acids: CAWSVTANTEAFF. The DNA read from the CDR3 is TGTGCCTGGAGTGTAACAGCGAACACTGAA. Together with reference TRBV30 and TRBJ1-1, the CDR3 gives the full variable domain: SQTIHQWPATLVQPVGSPLSLECTVEGTSNPNLYWYRQAAGRGLQLLFYSVGIGQISSEVPQNLSASRPQDRQFILSSKKLLLSDSGFYLCAWSVTANTEAFFGQGTRLTVV.

Many counts were recorded for this clone. The read comes to an end 3 residues before the CDR3 does, leaving the germline J gene to fill in the end. J is TRBJ1-1 and V is TRBV4-2; D not resolved. The CDR3 runs to 13 residues. V was clipped by 3 bases and J by 5 bases, with 10 bases between them. Germline values: CDR1 LGHNA, CDR2 YNFKEQ. CDR3 protein: CASSHRSPTEAFF. The sequenced CDR3 bases are TGTGCCAGCAGCCACCGGTCCCCTACTGAA.

This clone was counted ten times or more. The sequence runs out 3 residues before the end of the CDR3; the remainder is reconstructed from the germline J gene. This chain uses TRBV6-2 or TRBV6-3 with TRBJ2-7; TRBD1 agrees at 8 bases. With V trimmed by 6 bases and J by 0 bases, 4 bases remained unmatched. Looked up from germline, CDR1 is MNHEY and CDR2 is SVGEGT. The CDR3 is 14 amino acids. The CDR3 protein is CASRRQGSSYEQYF. The sequenced CDR3 bases are TGTGCCAGCAGGCGACAGGGGAGCTCCTACGAG.

Ten or more counts support this clone. Read coverage stops 3 residues before the CDR3 terminus; the germline J gene supplies the remainder. The V and J genes are TRBV7-8 and TRBJ1-6; unclear D gene. This CDR3 spans 15 amino acids. V lost 5 bases to trimming and J lost 10 bases, with 18 bases between them. Germline V gene lookup returns CDR1 SGHVS and CDR2 FQNEAQ. The CDR3 loop is CASSHSWAIGSPLHF. The covered CDR3 bases are TGTGCCAGCAGCCATTCTTGGGCTATAGGGTCACCC.

This clone was seen a handful of times. The read finishes 3 residues shy of the CDR3 end, and the germline J gene is used to complete it. This chain connects TRBV18 to TRBJ1-2, with 11 bases identical to TRBD1. This CDR3 is 14 amino acids long. Per the germline V gene, CDR1 is KGHSH and CDR2 is LQKENI. The sequenced part of the CDR3 DNA is TGTGCCAGCTCTCTCGGGGACAGGGGGTTAAGC. Residues: CASSLGDRGLS. In full, the CDR3 reads CASSLGDRGLSYTF.

This clone was detected a few times. The observed sequence ends 3 residues before the CDR3 terminus, with the missing tail filled in from the germline J gene. The chain joins TRBV19 to TRBJ1-1, with D unclear. CDR1 is LNHDA and CDR2 is SQIVND in the germline V gene (reference sequence). V lost 7 bases and J lost 1, with 19 bases in between. The CDR3 covers 16 residues. The CDR3 here is CASTSLSVRRNTEAFF. CDR3 DNA, as far as it was read: TGTGCCAGTACCTCGTTGAGCGTAAGAAGGAACACTGAA.

This clone was recorded many times. The sequenced fragment ends 3 residues before the CDR3 boundary, so the rest is inferred from the germline J gene. J is TRBJ1-3 and V is TRBV19; no clear D gene. CDR3 size: 13 residues. The ends were cut back, 7 bases at V and 2 bases at J, with 9 bases in the middle. Germline CDR1 LNHDA, CDR2 SQIVND (reference sequence). The sequenced CDR3 bases are TGTGCCAGTACCCCAGTTACTGGAAACACC. Amino acid sequence: CASTPVTGNT. The full CDR3 sequence reads CASTPVTGNTIYF.

Of note for this clone: The CDR3 extends 3 residues past the end of the read, so its final part is completed from the germline J gene. This rearrangement joins TRBV18 to TRBJ1-5; TRBD1 agrees at 10 bases. The CDR3 is 15 amino acids. With 5 bases clipped from V and 2 bases from J, the junction kept 3 bases outside the gene matches. Germline V gene data show CDR1 as KGHSH and CDR2 as LQKENI. CDR3 amino acids: CASSTGTGGNQPQHF. The sequenced CDR3 bases are TGTGCCAGCTCAACCGGGACAGGGGGCAATCAGCCC. Using reference TRBV18 and TRBJ1-5 for the parts outside the CDR3, the full variable domain is NAGVMQNPRHLVRRRGQEARLRCSPMKGHSHVYWYRQLPEEGLKFMVYLQKENIIDESGMPKERFSAEFPKEGPSILRIQQVVRGDSAAYFCASSTGTGGNQPQHFGDGTRLSIL.

A note on this clone: With the read ending 3 residues before the CDR3 end, the germline J gene is used to fill in that end. The rearrangement joins TRBV30 to TRBJ2-2; the D gene is possibly TRBD2 (5 bases). The CDR3 runs 13 residues. Germline values: CDR1 GTSNPN, CDR2 SVGIG (reference sequence). V lost 0 bases and J lost 6, with 8 bases in between. Incomplete CDR3 DNA: TGTGCCTGGAGTGTACTAGTTTCCGGGGAG. Encoded protein: CAWSVLVSGE. The complete CDR3 sequence is CAWSVLVSGELFF.

Note on this clone: Coverage ceases 3 residues before the CDR3 finishes, and the germline J gene fills in the end. The rearrangement joins TRBV19 to TRBJ1-5, with a weak D call TRBD1 (6 bases). The germline V and J ends were trimmed by 5 bases and 4 bases, with 15 bases remaining between them. Germline assignment: CDR1 LNHDA and CDR2 SQIVND (reference sequence). This CDR3 is 15 amino acids long. The sequenced CDR3 bases are TGTGCCAGTAGTTCGTTTCAGGGGAGTAATCAGCCC. This sequence encodes CASSSFQGSNQP. The entire CDR3 sequence reads CASSSFQGSNQPQHF.

Worth noting for this clone: The sequence runs out 3 residues before the end of the CDR3; the remainder is reconstructed from the germline J gene. The chain has TRBV19 and TRBJ2-5, with 9 bases matching TRBD2. Looked up from germline, CDR1 is LNHDA and CDR2 is SQIVND (reference sequence). After removal of 3 bases from V and 5 bases from J, the junction contained 7 bases not matched to a gene. The CDR3 totals 15 residues. CDR3 DNA (partial): TGTGCCAGTAGTATGGGAGCGGGGGGAGTGGAGACC. Protein product: CASSMGAGGVET. The entire CDR3 protein is CASSMGAGGVETQYF.

In its sample, this clone was seen many times. Read sequence stops 3 residues before the CDR3 end, and the germline J gene provides the missing end. V and J are TRBV5-6 and TRBJ1-1, with D possibly matching TRBD1 (5 bases). The germline CDR1 and CDR2 sequences are SGHDT and YYEEEE. Deletions cut 5 bases from V and 0 bases from J, with 14 bases between. CDR3 size: 15 residues. The DNA read from the CDR3 is TGTGCCAGCAGTACAGCGGGACTCCTGAACACTGAA. It is translated as CASSTAGLLNTE. The whole CDR3 protein is CASSTAGLLNTEAFF.

This clone showed up just a few times. The sequenced fragment ends 3 residues before the CDR3 boundary, so the rest is inferred from the germline J gene. The chain links TRBV6-1 to TRBJ1-1; D not resolved. The CDR3 is made up of 16 amino acids. The germline V gene has CDR1 MNHNS and CDR2 SASEGT. The CDR3 reads CASSGPILTQPTEAFF. Incomplete CDR3 DNA: TGTGCCAGCAGTGGGCCAATTCTGACACAACCCACCGAA.